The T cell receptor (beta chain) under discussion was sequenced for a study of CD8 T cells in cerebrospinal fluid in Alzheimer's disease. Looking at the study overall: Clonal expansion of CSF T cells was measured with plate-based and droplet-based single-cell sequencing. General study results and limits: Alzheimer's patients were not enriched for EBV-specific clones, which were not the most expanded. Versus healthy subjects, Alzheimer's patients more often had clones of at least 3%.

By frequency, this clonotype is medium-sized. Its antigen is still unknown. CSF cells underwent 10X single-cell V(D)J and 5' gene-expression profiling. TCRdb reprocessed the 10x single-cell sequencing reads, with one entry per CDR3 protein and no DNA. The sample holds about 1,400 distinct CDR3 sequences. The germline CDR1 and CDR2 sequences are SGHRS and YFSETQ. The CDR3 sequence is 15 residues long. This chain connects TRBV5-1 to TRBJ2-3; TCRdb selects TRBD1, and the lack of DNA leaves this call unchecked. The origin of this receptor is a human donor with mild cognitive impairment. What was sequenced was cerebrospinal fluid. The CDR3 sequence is CASRGDRGLPDTQYF.